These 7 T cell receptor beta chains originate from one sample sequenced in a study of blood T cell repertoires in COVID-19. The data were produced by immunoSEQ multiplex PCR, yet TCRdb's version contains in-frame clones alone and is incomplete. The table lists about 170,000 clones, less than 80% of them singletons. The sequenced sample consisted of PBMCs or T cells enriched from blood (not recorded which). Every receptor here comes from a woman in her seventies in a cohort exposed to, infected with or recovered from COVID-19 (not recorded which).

CDR3 loop: CAWNGGGLYGYTF. DNA for the CDR3: TGTGCCTGGAATGGGGGGGGACTCTATGGCTACACCTTC. J is TRBJ1-2 and V is TRBV30, with D tentatively TRBD1 (5 bases). This CDR3 comprises 13 residues. V lost 4 bases to trimming and J lost 4 bases, with 13 bases between them. Germline V gene sequence: CDR1 GTSNPN, CDR2 SVGIG (reference sequence).

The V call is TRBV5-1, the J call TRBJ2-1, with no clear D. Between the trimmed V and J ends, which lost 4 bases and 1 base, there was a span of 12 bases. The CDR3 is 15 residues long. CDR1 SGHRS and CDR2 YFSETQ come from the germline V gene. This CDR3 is CASSVPLGSYNEQFF. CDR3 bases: TGCGCCAGCAGCGTTCCGCTAGGTTCCTACAATGAGCAGTTCTTC.

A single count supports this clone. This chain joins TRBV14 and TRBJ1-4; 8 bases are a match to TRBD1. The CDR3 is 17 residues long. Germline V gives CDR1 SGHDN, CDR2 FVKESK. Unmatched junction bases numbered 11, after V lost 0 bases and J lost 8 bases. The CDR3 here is CASSQDLGQGSGEKLFF. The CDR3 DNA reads TGTGCCAGCAGCCAAGATCTAGGACAGGGAAGCGGAGAAAAACTGTTTTTT.

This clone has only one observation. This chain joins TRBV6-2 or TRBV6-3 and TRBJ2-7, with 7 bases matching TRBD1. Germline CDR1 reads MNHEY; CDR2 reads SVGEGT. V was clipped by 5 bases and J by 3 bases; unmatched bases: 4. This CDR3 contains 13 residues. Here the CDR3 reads CASSRDSYYEQYF. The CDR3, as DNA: TGTGCCAGCAGTCGGGACAGCTACTACGAGCAGTACTTC.

CDR3 bases: TGTGCCAGCAGCGAAGGCTCCGGGACAGGGTCCGGAAACACCATATATTTT. Encoded protein: CASSEGSGTGSGNTIYF. The chain uses TRBV28 and TRBJ1-3; 9 nucleotides align to TRBD1. The CDR3 runs to 17 residues. Germline CDR1 and CDR2: MDHEN and SYDVKM. Trimming took 6 bases from V and 4 from J; bases not matched to a gene: 13.

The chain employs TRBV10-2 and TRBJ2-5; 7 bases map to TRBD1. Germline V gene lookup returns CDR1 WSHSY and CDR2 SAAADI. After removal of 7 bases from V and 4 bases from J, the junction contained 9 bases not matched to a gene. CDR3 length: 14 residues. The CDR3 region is CASNIRGRGETQYF. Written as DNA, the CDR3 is TGCGCCAGCAACATAAGGGGGCGAGGAGAGACCCAGTACTTC.

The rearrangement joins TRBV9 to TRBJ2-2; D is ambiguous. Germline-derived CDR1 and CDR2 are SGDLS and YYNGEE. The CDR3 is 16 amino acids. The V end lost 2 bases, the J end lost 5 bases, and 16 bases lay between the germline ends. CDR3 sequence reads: CASSVDPEAYTGELFF. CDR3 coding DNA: TGTGCCAGCAGCGTCGACCCTGAAGCGTATACCGGGGAGCTGTTTTTT.